Sequencing of this TCR beta chain was carried out in a study of cytomegalovirus exposure and HLA in healthy donors (TCRdb year 2017). Concerning the study at large: An earlier analysis of a few hundred of the donors reported roughly 300 Gb of sequence data and 95 million to 140 million unique TCR beta sequences obtained from approximately 180 million T cells. An earlier analysis of around 540 of the donors applied high-throughput TCR beta sequencing to assess whether each TCR beta V gene segment acted as functional or pseudogenic. Rather than using new phenotypic data, the later analysis identified candidate immune exposures from TCR beta sequences and from how often those sequences occurred across donors. Along with the approximately 700-subject first cohort, a separate validation cohort of over a hundred different subjects was used. An early release covering just under 650 HLA-typed donors comprised around 300 gigabases of sequencing data and 85 million or so unique TCR sequences. The aim of the study was to test whether cataloging public T cell receptors could identify signatures of past pathogen exposure. Of the roughly 400 genotyped donors, approximately 83% fell in the genetic ancestry cluster associated with self-reported Caucasian donors. A later genetic analysis used genome-wide SNP genotypes for about 65% of the roughly 700 donors, treating that subset as a discovery cohort. The T cell repertoires of 700 or so subjects were profiled by immunosequencing and related to cytomegalovirus serostatus. About five DR-DQ haplotypes were treated as single units for association and clustering because of strong linkage in the cohort. A later analysis re-examined previously published TCR beta repertoires from about 670 donors and added high-resolution HLA genotyping to investigate patterns of TCR occurrence. HLA typing included class I and class II loci at four-digit resolution. Every repertoire in the discovery cohort had been generated on one and the same sequencing platform. The study combined high-throughput TCR immunosequencing, statistical association of individual TCRs with disease status, and machine learning to predict cytomegalovirus infection status. Typing coverage varied by locus: about 620-640 donors for A, B, C, DRB1 and DQB1; more than 500 for DQA1; 600 to 610 for DPA1; 450 to 480 for DPB1. Donor age, sex, ethnicity and CMV serostatus were compiled together with the repertoire data. Among about 390 genotyped donors of the cohort, an average of around 240,000 unique TCR beta nucleotide sequences were sequenced per donor, roughly 20% of them non-productive. The investigation overall reported the following: A later analysis associated some 17,000 TCR beta sequences with specific HLA alleles at a false discovery rate of 0.05. Sequencing depth was assumed to be roughly uniform across donors in the presence/absence analyses, though that assumption may not hold. Some IMGT-functional V segments, including TRBV6-2 and TRBV6-3, could not be distinguished by the 87-base-pair reads and were therefore excluded. A further reported finding was that TCR beta sequences accurately predicted the HLA-A and HLA-B alleles for most subjects in the first cohort. In the study, 150 to 200 TCR beta chains were listed as associated with cytomegalovirus. Assigning TCR associations to individual alleles was difficult when HLA alleles, especially DR and DQ, strongly co-occurred. A cluster of highly shared sequence variants was judged likely to represent a technical artifact of the sequencing pipeline. A later analysis reported that several top co-occurrence clusters appeared linked to parvovirus B19, influenza, CMV and Epstein-Barr virus. An earlier analysis of roughly 570 of the donors showed that most TCR beta V segments appeared in productive rearrangements either about 87% or about 30% of the time, which broadly matched IMGT annotations. It was suggested by the authors that the approach could potentially be generalized to other disease states and immunological phenotypes. Linkage disequilibrium might explain the correlated functional status among segregating V segments, but an unknown experimental factor could not be ruled out. According to a later genetic analysis, donors in an Asian-associated ancestry cluster had fewer N-insertions in productive TCRs than the roughly 670-donor mean. In a later analysis, the rate of TCR association differed among HLA loci, with DRB1 alleles having the most associated TCRs and HLA-C alleles having the fewest. An association between a missense DCLRE1C variant and V-gene and J-gene trimming of TCR beta chains was found in a later genetic analysis and replicated in an independent cohort. A later analysis found that HLA-associated TCR beta chains were more clonally expanded and had lower generation probabilities than equally common non-associated chains. This cohort had only TCR beta chains sequenced, and the lack of alpha or paired-chain data limited which features could be detected. HLA typing was unavailable for some donors at each locus, so association tests used only the typed subset. A later analysis found that most CMV-associated TCR beta chains appeared HLA-restricted, with HLA associations seemingly driven largely by CMV exposure. CMV serostatus was the only immune exposure information available for the cohort. While some public TCRs were present in many individuals, most TCR sequences turned up only very rarely across donors. The classifier was reported to diagnose cytomegalovirus status with high specificity and sensitivity in both the original and validation cohorts. Because counts were too low, fewer than 20 rarely observed V segments, including chromosome 9 orphons, were excluded from the earlier analysis of 587 of the donors. In vitro tests confirmed that a few of the cytomegalovirus-associated TCR beta chains recognize cytomegalovirus antigens.

There are 15 amino acids in the CDR3, from cysteine to phenylalanine inclusive. The retained sequence is limited to the CDR3, 45 bases, with the frame set at the first base. CDR1 and CDR2 are drawn from the germline V gene: MNHEY, SVGAGI. The V and J ends are trimmed by 8 bases and 5 bases, leaving 22 bases between them. This clone was picked up one time. Which antigen it targets is not known. No base quality information exists; no much larger clone differs at one position. The library was generated by the immunoSEQ multiplex PCR assay. For the multiplex PCR, a mixture combining 60 forward primers for TCR Vbeta segments and 13 reverse primers for TCR Jbeta segments was used. The CDR3 region of rearranged TCR beta genes was amplified from genomic DNA by a multiplex PCR assay. On the Illumina HiSeq System, the amplified TCR beta libraries were sequenced as 87-base-pair reads. The authors processed their data as follows. In a later analysis, tens of millions of unique TCR beta chains were counted across the approximately 640 repertoires, and around 10 million of these chains were shared by at least two donors. A nearest-neighbor algorithm error-corrected the raw reads and collapsed the reads into unique sequences, merging closely related sequences to remove PCR and sequencing errors. V, D and J gene segments were assigned by aligning CDR3 sequences to IMGT reference sequences. Each retained sequence needed at least a six-nucleotide match to both a V gene segment and a J gene segment. Rearrangements were called productive when the CDR3 lacked stop codons and stayed in frame with V and J; all others were non-productive. Following IMGT convention, CDR3 was defined as the stretch from the second conserved V-encoded cysteine up to the conserved J-encoded phenylalanine. The earlier analysis of a few hundred of the donors excluded any sequence lacking an unambiguous match to a single V gene segment. In an earlier analysis of about 590 of the donors, a V segment was called functional when productive rearrangements were above 56.7%, and segregating when the standard deviation between donors exceeded 5%. A statistical classification framework was developed to diagnose cytomegalovirus status using the catalog of TCR beta chain sequences. V and J gene assignment, in a later analysis, came from comparing TCR nucleotide sequences with IMGT/GENE-DB human TR gene sequences. In a later analysis, CDR3 sequences and most-parsimonious VDJ recombination scenarios were assigned using the TCRdist pipeline. A later analysis defined each TCR beta chain by its CDR3 amino acid sequence plus V-gene family, and excluded reads lacking a unique V-gene family. In a later analysis, 450 to 600 highly shared, low-generation-probability nucleotide sequences were removed to address suspected cross-contamination and a sequencing artifact. A later analysis calculated a clonal expansion index for each public chain from normalized within-repertoire ranks of inferred template counts. A later analysis computed generation probabilities with a VDJ recombination model fitted to out-of-frame rearrangements, and checked the results against IGoR. In a later analysis, hypergeometric tests were used to score TCR-TCR, TCR-HLA and TCR-CMV co-occurrence, with a repertoire-size bias correction applied to TCR pairs. To estimate false discovery rates, a later analysis permuted the HLA or CMV assignments 20 times. In a later analysis, co-occurring TCRs were grouped using DBSCAN, and TCRdist sequence similarity was added for clustering within HLA-allele-positive subsets. For co-occurrence clustering, repertoires with fewer than 30,000 or more than 120,000 public chains were excluded, along with about five repertoires with anomalous nucleotide sharing. The clones in this table, taken by TCRdb from immuneACCESS, are in-frame only. Not every clone is retained; where verified, under half of the shortfall comes from an unresolved V gene, and the cause of the rest is unknown. Clonal size and the V and J genes are those of that table, whereas D and trimming came from the DNA. The sample contains roughly 240,000 clones, roughly 78% of them found a single time. About 0.45% of the sample is taken by the ten largest.

In total, fewer than 750 healthy bone marrow donors made up the cohort. Cohort members were all nominally healthy when sampled, although unrecorded immune exposures were likely present. The donor tested CMV seronegative and was one of the 352 seronegative cohort members. Each donor provided a peripheral blood sample, and peripheral blood mononuclear cells were used for TCR beta sequencing. Genomic DNA extraction from the blood cell samples was performed with the Qiagen DNeasy Blood Extraction Kit. The clonotype comes from a boy aged 5-17 years in good health and CMV-seronegative. The sequenced material came from PBMCs. This chain is built from TRBV6-5 and TRBJ2-7; TRBD2 is possibly the D segment (5 matching bases). CDR3 protein: CASDKRRAQGNEQYF. At the DNA level, the sequence is TGTGCCAGCGACAAGAGGCGGGCACAAGGAAACGAGCAGTACTTC.